These 11 T cell receptor beta chains were sequenced from one sample in a study of neoadjuvant nivolumab and ipilimumab in lung cancer. Assay: immunoSEQ multiplex PCR; the TCRdb copy retains only in-frame clones and omits some. The data hold roughly 49,000 clones, with roughly 89% observed a single time. The sample in question was blood, obtained before neoadjuvant nivolumab, alone or with ipilimumab. These receptor sequences come from an adult with non-small cell lung cancer. Some clones in this sample may be carry-over from other donors' samples.

This rearrangement joins TRBV30 to TRBJ1-4; a weak D match, TRBD1 (6 bases). With 4 bases removed from V and 5 bases from J, the gap between germline ends came to 11 bases. Germline assignment: CDR1 GTSNPN and CDR2 SVGIG (reference sequence). The CDR3 extends over 13 amino acids. CDR3 residues: CAWTQGRNEKLFF. Written as DNA, the CDR3 is TGTGCCTGGACCCAGGGGAGGAATGAAAAACTGTTTTTT.

V is TRBV29-1 and J is TRBJ2-7; 14 nucleotides match TRBD2. The CDR3 runs to 15 residues. From germline, CDR1 is SQVTM and CDR2 ANQGSEA. J lost 0 bases, V lost 5 bases, and 3 bases had no gene match. The CDR3 protein is CSVLGTSGSSYEQYF. The CDR3 coding sequence is TGCAGCGTTCTGGGGACTAGCGGGAGCTCCTACGAGCAGTACTTC.

The chain joins TRBV29-1 to TRBJ2-1; no definite D call. This CDR3 is 12 amino acids long. Germline CDR1 and CDR2: SQVTM and ANQGSEA. V was pared by 5 bases and J by 4 bases, with 9 bases between. CDR3 DNA: TGCAGCGTTACCCCCGAATACAATGAGCAGTTCTTC. Amino acid sequence: CSVTPEYNEQFF.

This sequence joins TRBV5-1 and TRBJ2-3; possibly TRBD2 for D (5 bases). The CDR3 has 15 amino acids. Germline loops: CDR1 SGHRS, CDR2 YFSETQ. The germline V and J ends were trimmed by 1 base and 5 bases, with 14 bases remaining between them. CDR3 DNA sequence: TGCGCCAGCAGCTTGCAGCGCGAGAGGGTAGATACGCAGTATTTT. This gives the protein CASSLQRERVDTQYF.

The chain combines TRBV5-1 with TRBJ2-7; D gene ambiguous. The CDR3 runs 13 residues. CDR1 SGHRS and CDR2 YFSETQ come from the germline V gene. With 0 bases removed from V and 11 bases from J, the gap between germline ends came to 15 bases. The chain's CDR3 is CASSLEPNQRKYF. As DNA, the CDR3 is TGCGCCAGCAGCTTGGAACCAAATCAGCGCAAGTACTTC. Variable domain in full (rest from reference TRBV5-1 and TRBJ2-7): KAGVTQTPRYLIKTRGQQVTLSCSPISGHRSVSWYQQTPGQGLQFLFEYFSETQRNKGNFPGRFSGRQFSNSRSEMNVSTLELGDSALYLCASSLEPNQRKYFGPGTRLTVT.

A few counts support this clone. The V gene is TRBV19, the J gene TRBJ1-5, with D possibly matching TRBD1 (6 bases). In germline, CDR1 is LNHDA, CDR2 SQIVND (reference sequence). This CDR3 region has 14 residues. Trimming cost V 7 bases and J 7 bases, with 17 bases left between them. The CDR3, as DNA: TGTGCCAGTACCCATCGGGGGCATCGACAGCCCCAGCATTTT. Translating it yields CASTHRGHRQPQHF.

The gene calls are TRBV6-5 and TRBJ2-5; D call uncertain. Germline V gene lookup returns CDR1 MNHEY and CDR2 SVGAGI. The germline V and J ends were trimmed by 0 bases and 5 bases, with 13 bases remaining between them. The CDR3 sequence is 15 residues long. The CDR3 spells CASSYSDPASETQYF. The CDR3 nucleotides are TGTGCCAGCAGTTACTCTGACCCGGCCTCGGAGACCCAGTACTTC.

This rearrangement joins TRBV15 to TRBJ2-7; 10 bases match TRBD2. CDR3 length equals 15 residues. V shed 0 bases, J shed 6 bases, and the junction held 5 bases outside the gene matches. The V gene's germline CDR1 is LNHNV and CDR2 YYDKDF (reference sequence). CDR3 DNA: TGTGCCACCAGCAGAGAGCCTAGCGGGAGAAGCGAGCAGTACTTC. It codes for CATSREPSGRSEQYF.

V is TRBV6-5 and J is TRBJ1-2; a possible D gene is TRBD1 (5 bases). Germline CDR1 and CDR2: MNHEY and SVGAGI. This CDR3 has 11 residues. V lost 7 bases, J lost 10 bases, and 13 bases lay in between. The CDR3 sequence is CASNRDRDYTF. The CDR3 coding sequence is TGTGCCAGCAACCGGGACCGGGACTACACCTTC.

The rearrangement joins TRBV27 to TRBJ1-2; 8 bases are a match to TRBD1. The germline gives CDR1 MNHEY, CDR2 SMNVEV (reference sequence). The CDR3 runs 13 residues. The trim removed 4 bases at V and 5 bases at J, leaving 3 bases unmatched. The chain's CDR3 is CASSSRQGYGYTF. CDR3 sequence (DNA): TGTGCCAGCAGTTCGAGACAGGGGTATGGCTACACCTTC.

CDR3 residues: CASSLRGAGNEKLFF. The DNA for the CDR3 is TGCGCCAGCAGCTTGAGGGGGGCTGGTAATGAAAAACTGTTTTTT. The rearrangement links TRBV5-1 to TRBJ1-4; possibly TRBD1 for D (6 bases). The CDR3 sequence is 15 residues long. V gave up 1 base and J gave up 4 bases, with 11 bases separating them. Germline CDR1 is SGHRS and CDR2 is YFSETQ.